This TCR beta chain was sequenced in a study of Ad26.COV2.S vaccination and SARS-CoV-2 variants. Treatment defined: 15 to 20 received Ad26.COV2.S at low or high dose, single or two shots; roughly five received placebo; per-sample allocation not given. It was on day 63 after the first vaccine or placebo injection that samples were taken. The V end lost 8 bases, the J end lost 1 base, and 14 bases lay between the germline ends. Germline loops: CDR1 MNHEY, CDR2 SVGAGI. This CDR3 region has 14 residues. Here immunoSEQ multiplex PCR was the method, and the copy in TCRdb shows in-frame clones only, minus some. Seen here are about 320,000 clones, almost 90% observed once, and the top ten hold approximately 5%.

This sequence was found in a person between 18 and 59 years old who received the Ad26.COV2.S COVID-19 vaccine or a placebo. The source was peripheral blood, collected in a trial of Ad26.COV2.S vaccine versus placebo. V and J are TRBV6-5 and TRBJ1-1; no definite D call. CDR3 nucleotide sequence: TGTGCCAGCTCCCTCACACCCAGGAACACTGAAGCTTTCTTT. Protein sequence: CASSLTPRNTEAFF.